The T cell receptor beta chain described here comes from a study of CD4 and CD8 cells across lung adenocarcinoma regions. Localized lung adenocarcinoma, a non-small cell lung cancer, affected the donors. TCRdb reprocessed the PCR reads via MiXCR and lists one record per CDR3 protein. The data contain around 25,000 distinct CDR3 sequences, about half of them singletons. What was sequenced was CD8+ T cells from the center of a lung tumor. The TCR sequence derives from a male donor with lung adenocarcinoma. The CD4 and CD8 labels of this study may be unreliable.

This CDR3 is CASSTGTGGWETQYF. As DNA, the CDR3 is TGTGCCAGCAGCACCGGGACAGGGGGCTGGGAGACCCAGTACTTC. This sequence joins TRBV11-3 and TRBJ2-1, with TRBD1 matching 12 bases. The J call may be faulty, since TRBJ2-5 better matches the DNA end. Germline CDR1 and CDR2: SGHNT and YENEEA. The CDR3 is made up of 15 amino acids.